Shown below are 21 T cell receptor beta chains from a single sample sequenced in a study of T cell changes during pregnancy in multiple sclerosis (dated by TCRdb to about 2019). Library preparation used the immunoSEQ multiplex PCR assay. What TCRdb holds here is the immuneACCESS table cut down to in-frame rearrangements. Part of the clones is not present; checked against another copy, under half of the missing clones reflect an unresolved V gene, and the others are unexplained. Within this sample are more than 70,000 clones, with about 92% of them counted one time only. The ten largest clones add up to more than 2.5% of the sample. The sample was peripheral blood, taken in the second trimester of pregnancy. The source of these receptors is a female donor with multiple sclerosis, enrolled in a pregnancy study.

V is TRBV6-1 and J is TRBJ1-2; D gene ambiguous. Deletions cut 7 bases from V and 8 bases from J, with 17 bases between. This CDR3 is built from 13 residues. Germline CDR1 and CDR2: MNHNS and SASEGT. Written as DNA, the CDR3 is TGTGCCAGCACCAACTACGGGTTTGGAGGCTACACCTTC. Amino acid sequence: CASTNYGFGGYTF.

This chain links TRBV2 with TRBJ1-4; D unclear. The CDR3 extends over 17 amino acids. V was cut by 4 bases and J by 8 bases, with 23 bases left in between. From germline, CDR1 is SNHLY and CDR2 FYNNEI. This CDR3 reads CASSVLGRREPNEKLFF. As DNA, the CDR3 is TGTGCCAGCAGTGTTTTAGGGAGGAGGGAACCGAACGAAAAACTGTTTTTT.

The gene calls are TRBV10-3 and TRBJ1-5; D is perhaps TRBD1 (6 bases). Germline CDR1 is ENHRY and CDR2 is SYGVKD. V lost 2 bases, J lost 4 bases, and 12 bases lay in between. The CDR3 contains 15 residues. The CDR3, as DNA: TGTGCCATCAGTGAGGCCGTAACAGGGAATCAGCCCCAGCATTTT. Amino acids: CAISEAVTGNQPQHF.

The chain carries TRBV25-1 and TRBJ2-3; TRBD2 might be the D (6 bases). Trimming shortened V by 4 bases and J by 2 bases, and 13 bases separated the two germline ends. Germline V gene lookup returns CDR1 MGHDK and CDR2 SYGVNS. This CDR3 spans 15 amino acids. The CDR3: CASSGGDLLTDTQYF. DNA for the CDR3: TGTGCCAGCAGTGGGGGGGACCTGCTCACAGATACGCAGTATTTT. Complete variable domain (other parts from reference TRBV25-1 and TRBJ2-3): EADIYQTPRYLVIGTGKKITLECSQTMGHDKMYWYQQDPGMELHLIHYSYGVNSTEKGDLSSESTVSRIRTEHFPLTLESARPSHTSQYLCASSGGDLLTDTQYFGPGTRLTVL.

The CDR3 coding sequence is TGTGCCAGCAGTGCTAATATGGCGCCGGGGGAGCAGTACTTC. Translating gives CASSANMAPGEQYF. This chain links TRBV2 with TRBJ2-7, with a weak D call TRBD2 (5 bases). In germline, CDR1 is SNHLY, CDR2 FYNNEI. The CDR3 is 14 residues long. V lost 4 bases and J lost 7, with 17 bases in between.

The CDR3 reads CASSLPGYGYTF. DNA of the CDR3: TGTGCCAGCAGCTTACCGGGGTATGGCTACACCTTC. The chain combines TRBV7-9 with TRBJ1-2; D uncertain. Trimming removed 2 bases at V and 5 bases at J, with 6 bases between. This CDR3 region has 12 residues. Germline V gene lookup returns CDR1 SEHNR and CDR2 FQNEAQ (reference sequence).

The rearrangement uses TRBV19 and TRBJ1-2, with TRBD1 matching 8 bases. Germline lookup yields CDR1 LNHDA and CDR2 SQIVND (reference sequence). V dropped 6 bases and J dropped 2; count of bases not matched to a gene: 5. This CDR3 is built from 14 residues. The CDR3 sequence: CASRSRDRNYGYTF. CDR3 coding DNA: TGTGCCAGTAGGTCCCGGGACAGGAACTATGGCTACACCTTC. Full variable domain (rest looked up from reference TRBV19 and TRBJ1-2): DGGITQSPKYLFRKEGQNVTLSCEQNLNHDAMYWYRQDPGQGLRLIYYSQIVNDFQKGDIAEGYSVSREKKESFPLTVTSAQKNPTAFYLCASRSRDRNYGYTFGSGTRLTVV.

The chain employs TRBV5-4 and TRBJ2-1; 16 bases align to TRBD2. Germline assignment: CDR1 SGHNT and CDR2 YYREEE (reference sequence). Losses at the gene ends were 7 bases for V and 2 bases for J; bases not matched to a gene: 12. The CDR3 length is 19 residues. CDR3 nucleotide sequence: TGTGCCAGCCCCGGAGGGGGGACTAGCGGGGGGGCCCCCTACAATGAGCAGTTCTTC. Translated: CASPGGGTSGGAPYNEQFF.

In DNA, the CDR3 is TGTGCCAGCAGTCCCCCGGGACTAGGGGGCGAGCAGTACTTC. Translating gives CASSPPGLGGEQYF. The V call is TRBV27, the J call TRBJ2-7; 8 bases fit TRBD2. Trimming cost V 5 bases and J 6 bases; bases outside gene matches: 9. The germline CDR1 and CDR2 sequences are MNHEY and SMNVEV (reference sequence). CDR3 size: 14 residues.

CDR3 region: CASRTSGGMRTDTQYF. CDR3 sequence (DNA): TGTGCCAGCAGGACTAGCGGGGGTATGCGCACAGATACGCAGTATTTT. This chain uses TRBV7-9 with TRBJ2-3; 12 bases map to TRBD2. Germline trimming cut 6 bases from V and 1 base from J; bases unmatched to any gene: 5. Germline V gene sequence: CDR1 SEHNR, CDR2 FQNEAQ (reference sequence). This CDR3 is built from 16 residues.

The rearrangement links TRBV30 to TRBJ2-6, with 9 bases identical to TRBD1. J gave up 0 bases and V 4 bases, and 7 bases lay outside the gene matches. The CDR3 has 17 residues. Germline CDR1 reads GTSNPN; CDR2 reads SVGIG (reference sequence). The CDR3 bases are TGTGCCTGGAAGAGGGACAGGGTCCTCTCTGGGGCCAACGTCCTGACTTTC. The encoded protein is CAWKRDRVLSGANVLTF.

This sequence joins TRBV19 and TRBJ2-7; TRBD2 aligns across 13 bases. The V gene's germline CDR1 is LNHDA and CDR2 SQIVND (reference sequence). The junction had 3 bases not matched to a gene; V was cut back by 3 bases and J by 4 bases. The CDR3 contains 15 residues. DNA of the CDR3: TGTGCCAGTAGTATCCGGACTAGCGGGGGATACGAGCAGTACTTC. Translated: CASSIRTSGGYEQYF.

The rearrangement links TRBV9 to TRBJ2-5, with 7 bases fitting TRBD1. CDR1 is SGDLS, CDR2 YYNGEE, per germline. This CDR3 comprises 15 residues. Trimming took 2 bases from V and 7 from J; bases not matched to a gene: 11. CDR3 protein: CASSVGTVPWGTQYF. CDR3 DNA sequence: TGTGCCAGCAGCGTGGGGACAGTTCCCTGGGGGACCCAGTACTTC.

The CDR3 nucleotides read TGTGCCAGCAGGAGGACAGGGGAGGCCTACGAGCAGTACTTC. It codes for CASRRTGEAYEQYF. The rearrangement links TRBV6-1 to TRBJ2-7; 9 bases are shared with TRBD1. V trimming: 6 bases; J trimming: 2 bases; junction bases outside the gene matches: 5. The CDR3 contains 14 residues. Germline CDR1 reads MNHNS; CDR2 reads SASEGT.

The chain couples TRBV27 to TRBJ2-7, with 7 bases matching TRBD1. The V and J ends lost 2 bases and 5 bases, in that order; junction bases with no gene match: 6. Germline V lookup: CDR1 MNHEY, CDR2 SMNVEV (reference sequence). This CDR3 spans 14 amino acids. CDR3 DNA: TGTGCCAGCAGTTTAAGGGGGCCCGGGAACGAGCAGTACTTC. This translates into CASSLRGPGNEQYF.

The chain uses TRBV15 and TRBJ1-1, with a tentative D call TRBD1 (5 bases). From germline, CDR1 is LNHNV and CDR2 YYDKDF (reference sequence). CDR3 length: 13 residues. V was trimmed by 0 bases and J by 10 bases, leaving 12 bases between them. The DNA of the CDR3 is TGTGCCACCAGCAGAGATGTGGGGGGGGGAGCTTTCTTT. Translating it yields CATSRDVGGGAFF. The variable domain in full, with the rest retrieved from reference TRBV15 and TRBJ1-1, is DAMVIQNPRYQVTQFGKPVTLSCSQTLNHNVMYWYQQKSSQAPKLLFHYYDKDFNNEADTPDNFQSRRPNTSFCFLDIRSPGLGDTAMYLCATSRDVGGGAFFGQGTRLTVV.

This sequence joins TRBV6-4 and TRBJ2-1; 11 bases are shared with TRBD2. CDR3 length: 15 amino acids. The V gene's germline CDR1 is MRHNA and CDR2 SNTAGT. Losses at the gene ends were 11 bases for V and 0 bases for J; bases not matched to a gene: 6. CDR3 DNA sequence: TGTGCCCCCTCTAGCGGGGGGCACTCCTACAATGAGCAGTTCTTC. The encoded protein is CAPSSGGHSYNEQFF.

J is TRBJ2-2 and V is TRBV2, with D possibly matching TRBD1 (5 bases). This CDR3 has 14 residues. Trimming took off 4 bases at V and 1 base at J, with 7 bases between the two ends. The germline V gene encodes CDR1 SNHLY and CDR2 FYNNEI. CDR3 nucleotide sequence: TGTGCCAGCAGTGCTCAGGGGAACACCGGGGAGCTGTTTTTT. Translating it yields CASSAQGNTGELFF.

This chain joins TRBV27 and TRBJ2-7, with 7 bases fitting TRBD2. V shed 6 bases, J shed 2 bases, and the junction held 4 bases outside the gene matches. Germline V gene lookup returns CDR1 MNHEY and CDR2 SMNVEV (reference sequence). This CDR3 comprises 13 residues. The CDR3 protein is CASRGTSAYEQYF. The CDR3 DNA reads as TGTGCCAGCAGGGGTACTAGCGCCTACGAGCAGTACTTC.

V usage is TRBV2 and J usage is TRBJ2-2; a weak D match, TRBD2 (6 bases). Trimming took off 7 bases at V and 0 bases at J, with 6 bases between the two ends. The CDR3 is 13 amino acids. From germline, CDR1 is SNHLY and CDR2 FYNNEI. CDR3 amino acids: CASIAANTGELFF. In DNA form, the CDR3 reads TGTGCCAGCATAGCGGCGAACACCGGGGAGCTGTTTTTT.

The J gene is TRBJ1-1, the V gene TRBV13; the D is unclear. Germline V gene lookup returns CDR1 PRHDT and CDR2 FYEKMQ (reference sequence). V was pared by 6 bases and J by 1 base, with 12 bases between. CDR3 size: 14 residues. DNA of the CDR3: TGTGCCAGCAGGTCGACTGACCAGAACACTGAAGCTTTCTTT. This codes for CASRSTDQNTEAFF.